This T cell receptor beta chain derives from a study of cytomegalovirus exposure and HLA in healthy donors. From germline, CDR1 is MNHNS and CDR2 SASEGT. V dropped 6 bases and J dropped 2 bases, with 11 bases sitting between them. The CDR3 extends over 14 amino acids. Measured with immunoSEQ multiplex PCR; TCRdb has only the in-frame clones, and not every one. Seen here are 180,000 or so clones, 86% observed once, and the top ten hold approximately 7%. The chain combines TRBV6-1 with TRBJ2-1; D is unresolved. Sequences were obtained from PBMCs. The sequence came from a man aged 25-45 years in good health and CMV-seropositive. The CDR3, as DNA: TGTGCCAGCAGGCCGGGTGGCGCCTACAATGAGCAGTTCTTC. Its translation is CASRPGGAYNEQFF.